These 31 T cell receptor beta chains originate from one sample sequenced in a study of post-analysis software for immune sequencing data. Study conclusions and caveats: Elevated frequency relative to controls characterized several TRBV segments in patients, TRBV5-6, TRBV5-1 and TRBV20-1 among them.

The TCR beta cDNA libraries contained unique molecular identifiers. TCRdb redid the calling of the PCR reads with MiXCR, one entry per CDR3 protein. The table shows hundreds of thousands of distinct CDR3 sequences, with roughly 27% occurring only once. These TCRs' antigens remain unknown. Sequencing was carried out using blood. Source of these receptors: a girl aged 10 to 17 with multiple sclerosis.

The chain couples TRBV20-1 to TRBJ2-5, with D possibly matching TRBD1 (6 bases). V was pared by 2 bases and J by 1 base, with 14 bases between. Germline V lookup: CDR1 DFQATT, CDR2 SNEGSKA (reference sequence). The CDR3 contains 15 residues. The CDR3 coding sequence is TGCAGTGCTAGAATCCGCAGGGGTAGCCAAGAGACCCAGTACTTC. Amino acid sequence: CSARIRRGSQETQYF.

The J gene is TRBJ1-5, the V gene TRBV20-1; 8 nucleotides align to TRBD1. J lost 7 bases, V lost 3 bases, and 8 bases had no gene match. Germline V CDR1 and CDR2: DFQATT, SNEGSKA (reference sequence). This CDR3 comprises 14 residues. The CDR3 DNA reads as TGCAGTGCTAGCCAATCAGGGGGCAGGCAGCCCCAGCATTTT. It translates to CSASQSGGRQPQHF.

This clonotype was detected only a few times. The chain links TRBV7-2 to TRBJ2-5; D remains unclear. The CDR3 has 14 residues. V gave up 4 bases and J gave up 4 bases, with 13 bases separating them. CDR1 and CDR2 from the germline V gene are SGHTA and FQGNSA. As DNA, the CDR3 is TGTGCCAGCAGCTCGTTAGCTTTCCGAGAGACCCAGTACTTC. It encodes CASSSLAFRETQYF.

This CDR3 reads CASSHNPGGPPYEQYF. The CDR3 DNA is TGTGCCAGCAGCCACAACCCAGGGGGCCCTCCCTACGAGCAGTACTTC. The gene calls are TRBV3-1 and TRBJ2-7; 8 positions agree with TRBD1. In germline, CDR1 is LGHDT, CDR2 YNNKEL (reference sequence). The junction had 9 bases not matched to a gene; V was cut back by 3 bases and J by 2 bases. The CDR3 runs to 16 residues.

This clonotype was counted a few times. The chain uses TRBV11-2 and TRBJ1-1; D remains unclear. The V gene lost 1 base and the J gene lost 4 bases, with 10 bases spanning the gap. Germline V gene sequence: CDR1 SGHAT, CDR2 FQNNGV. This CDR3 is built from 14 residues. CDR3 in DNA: TGTGCCAGCAGCTTAGTTGGAGGGCCCACTGAAGCTTTCTTT. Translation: CASSLVGGPTEAFF.

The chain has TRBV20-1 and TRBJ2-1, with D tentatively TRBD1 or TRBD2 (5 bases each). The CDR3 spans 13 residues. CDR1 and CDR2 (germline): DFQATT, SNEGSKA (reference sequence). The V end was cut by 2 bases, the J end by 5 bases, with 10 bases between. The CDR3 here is CSARWGSHNEQFF. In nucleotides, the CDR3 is TGCAGTGCTAGATGGGGGAGTCACAATGAGCAGTTCTTC.

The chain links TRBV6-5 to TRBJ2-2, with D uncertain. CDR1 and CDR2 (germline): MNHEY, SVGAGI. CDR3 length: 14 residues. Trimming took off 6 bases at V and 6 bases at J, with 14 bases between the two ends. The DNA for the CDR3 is TGTGCCAGCAGCCCCTCAAAGGCCCCCGGGGAGCTGTTTTTT. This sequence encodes CASSPSKAPGELFF.

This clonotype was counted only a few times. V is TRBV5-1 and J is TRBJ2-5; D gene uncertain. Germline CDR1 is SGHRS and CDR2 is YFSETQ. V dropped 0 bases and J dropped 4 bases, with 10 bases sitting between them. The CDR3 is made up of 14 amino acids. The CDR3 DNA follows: TGCGCCAGCAGCTTGGATGCCTTGGGAGAGACCCAGTACTTC. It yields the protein CASSLDALGETQYF.

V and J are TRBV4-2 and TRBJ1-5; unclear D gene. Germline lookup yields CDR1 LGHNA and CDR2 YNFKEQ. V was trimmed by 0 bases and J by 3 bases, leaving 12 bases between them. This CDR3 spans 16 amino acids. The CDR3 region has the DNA TGTGCCAGCAGCCAAGAGGCGGCCAATCCCAATCAGCCCCAGCATTTT. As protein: CASSQEAANPNQPQHF.

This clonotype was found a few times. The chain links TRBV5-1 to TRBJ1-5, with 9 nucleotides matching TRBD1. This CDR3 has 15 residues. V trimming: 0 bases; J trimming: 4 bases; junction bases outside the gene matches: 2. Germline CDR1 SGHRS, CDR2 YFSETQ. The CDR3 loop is CASSLGDRENQPQHF. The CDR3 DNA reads TGCGCCAGCAGCTTGGGGGACAGGGAAAATCAGCCCCAGCATTTT.

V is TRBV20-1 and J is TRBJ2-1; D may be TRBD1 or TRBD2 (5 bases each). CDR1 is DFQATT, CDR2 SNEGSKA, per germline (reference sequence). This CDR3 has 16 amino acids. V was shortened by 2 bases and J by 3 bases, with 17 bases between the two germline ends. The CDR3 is CSARTDTGRNYNEQFF. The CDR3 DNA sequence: TGCAGTGCTAGAACAGACACGGGACGCAACTACAATGAGCAGTTCTTC.

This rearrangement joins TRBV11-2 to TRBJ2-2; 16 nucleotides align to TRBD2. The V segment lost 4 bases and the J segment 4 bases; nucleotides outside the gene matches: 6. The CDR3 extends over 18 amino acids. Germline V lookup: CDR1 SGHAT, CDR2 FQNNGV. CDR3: CASSSGLAGGQGTGELFF. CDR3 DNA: TGTGCCAGCAGCTCGGGACTAGCGGGGGGGCAGGGCACCGGGGAGCTGTTTTTT.

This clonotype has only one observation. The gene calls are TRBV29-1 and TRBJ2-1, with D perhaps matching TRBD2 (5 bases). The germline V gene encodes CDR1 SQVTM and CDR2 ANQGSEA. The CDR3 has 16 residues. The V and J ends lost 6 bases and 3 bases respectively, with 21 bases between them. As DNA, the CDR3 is TGCAGCGTCGTCCCCCTTGACGGGGATCTCTACAATGAGCAGTTCTTC. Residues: CSVVPLDGDLYNEQFF.

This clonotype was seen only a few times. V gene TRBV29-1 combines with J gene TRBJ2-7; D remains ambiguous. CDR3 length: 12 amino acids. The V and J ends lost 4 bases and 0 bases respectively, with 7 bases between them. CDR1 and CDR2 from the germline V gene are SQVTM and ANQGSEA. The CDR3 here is CSVVSPSYEQYF. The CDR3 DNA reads TGCAGCGTTGTTTCCCCCTCCTACGAGCAGTACTTC.

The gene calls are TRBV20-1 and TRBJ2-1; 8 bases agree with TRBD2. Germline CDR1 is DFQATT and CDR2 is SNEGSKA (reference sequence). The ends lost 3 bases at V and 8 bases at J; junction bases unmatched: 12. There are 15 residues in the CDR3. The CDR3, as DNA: TGCAGTGCTAGGCGTAGCGGGGTAAGGGGGGATGAGCAGTTCTTC. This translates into CSARRSGVRGDEQFF.

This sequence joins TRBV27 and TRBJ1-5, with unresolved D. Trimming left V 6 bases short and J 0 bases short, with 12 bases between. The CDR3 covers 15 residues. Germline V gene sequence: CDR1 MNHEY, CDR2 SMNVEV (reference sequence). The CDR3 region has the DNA TGTGCCAGCAGCCTCCGGGAGGGTAGCAATCAGCCCCAGCATTTT. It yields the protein CASSLREGSNQPQHF.

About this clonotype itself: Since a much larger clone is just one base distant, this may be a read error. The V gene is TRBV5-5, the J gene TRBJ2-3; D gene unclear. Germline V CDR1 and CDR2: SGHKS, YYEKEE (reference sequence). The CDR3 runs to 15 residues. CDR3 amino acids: CARSLYSQQPDTQYF. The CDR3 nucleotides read TGTGCCCGCAGCTTGTATAGCCAGCAGCCAGATACGCAGTATTTT.

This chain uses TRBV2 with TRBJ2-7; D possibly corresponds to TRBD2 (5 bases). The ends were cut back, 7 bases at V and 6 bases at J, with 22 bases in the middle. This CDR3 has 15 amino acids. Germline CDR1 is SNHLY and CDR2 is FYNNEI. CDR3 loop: CASKLEETILAEQYF. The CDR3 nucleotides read TGTGCCAGCAAGTTGGAGGAGACGATCCTCGCCGAGCAGTACTTC. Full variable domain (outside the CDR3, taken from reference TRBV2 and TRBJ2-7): EPEVTQTPSHQVTQMGQEVILRCVPISNHLYFYWYRQILGQKVEFLVSFYNNEISEKSEIFDDQFSVERPDGSNFTLKIRSTKLEDSAMYFCASKLEETILAEQYFGPGTRLTVT.

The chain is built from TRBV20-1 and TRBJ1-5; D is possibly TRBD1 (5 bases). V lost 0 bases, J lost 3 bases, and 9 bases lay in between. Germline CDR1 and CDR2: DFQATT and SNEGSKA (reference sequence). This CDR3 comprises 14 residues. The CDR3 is CSARDMTDNQPQHF. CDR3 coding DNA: TGCAGTGCTAGAGATATGACAGACAATCAGCCCCAGCATTTT.

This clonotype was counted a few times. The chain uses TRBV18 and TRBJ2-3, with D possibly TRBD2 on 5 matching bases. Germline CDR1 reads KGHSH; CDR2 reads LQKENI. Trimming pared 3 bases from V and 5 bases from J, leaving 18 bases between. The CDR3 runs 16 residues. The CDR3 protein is CASSPGLEDAGDTQYF. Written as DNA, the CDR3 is TGTGCCAGCTCACCGGGTCTGGAGGACGCCGGAGATACGCAGTATTTT.

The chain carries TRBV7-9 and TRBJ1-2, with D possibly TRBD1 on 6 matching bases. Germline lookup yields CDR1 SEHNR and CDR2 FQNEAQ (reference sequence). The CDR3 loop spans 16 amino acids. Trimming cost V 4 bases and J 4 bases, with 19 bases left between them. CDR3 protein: CASSSDDRGAGYGYTF. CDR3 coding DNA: TGTGCCAGCAGCTCCGATGATCGGGGGGCCGGCTATGGCTACACCTTC. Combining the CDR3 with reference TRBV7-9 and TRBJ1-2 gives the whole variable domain DTGVSQNPRHKITKRGQNVTFRCDPISEHNRLYWYRQTLGQGPEFLTYFQNEAQLEKSRLLSDRFSAERPKGSFSTLEIQRTEQGDSAMYLCASSSDDRGAGYGYTFGSGTRLTVV.

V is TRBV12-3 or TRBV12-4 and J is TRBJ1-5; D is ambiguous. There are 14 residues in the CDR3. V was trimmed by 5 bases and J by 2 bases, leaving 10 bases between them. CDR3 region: CASSNDRGNQPQHF. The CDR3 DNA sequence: TGTGCCAGCAGTAACGACCGGGGCAATCAGCCCCAGCATTTT.

The CDR3 protein is CASSSYTGLAGGINEQFF. The CDR3 DNA reads as TGTGCCAGCAGTTCATATACGGGACTAGCGGGAGGGATCAATGAGCAGTTCTTC. The rearrangement uses TRBV27 and TRBJ2-1; 16 positions match TRBD2. The CDR3 sequence is 18 residues long. The junction had 9 bases not matched to a gene; V was cut back by 4 bases and J by 6 bases. The V gene's germline CDR1 is MNHEY and CDR2 SMNVEV (reference sequence).

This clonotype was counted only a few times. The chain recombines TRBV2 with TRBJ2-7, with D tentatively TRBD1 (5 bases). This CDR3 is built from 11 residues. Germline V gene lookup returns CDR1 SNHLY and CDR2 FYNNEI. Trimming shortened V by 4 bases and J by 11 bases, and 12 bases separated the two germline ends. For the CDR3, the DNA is TGTGCCAGCAGTGGCACAGGTAAAGAGTACTTC. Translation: CASSGTGKEYF.

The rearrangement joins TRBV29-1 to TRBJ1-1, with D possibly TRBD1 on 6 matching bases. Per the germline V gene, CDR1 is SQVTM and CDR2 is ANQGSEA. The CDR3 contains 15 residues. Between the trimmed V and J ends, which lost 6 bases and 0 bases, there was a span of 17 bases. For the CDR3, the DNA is TGCAGCGTGGGGGCGTCGACAGCGATGAACACTGAAGCTTTCTTT. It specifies CSVGASTAMNTEAFF. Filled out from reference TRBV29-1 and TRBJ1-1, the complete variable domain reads SAVISQKPSRDICQRGTSLTIQCQVDSQVTMMFWYRQQPGQSLTLIATANQGSEATYESGFVIDKFPISRPNLTFSTLTVSNMSPEDSSIYLCSVGASTAMNTEAFFGQGTRLTVV.

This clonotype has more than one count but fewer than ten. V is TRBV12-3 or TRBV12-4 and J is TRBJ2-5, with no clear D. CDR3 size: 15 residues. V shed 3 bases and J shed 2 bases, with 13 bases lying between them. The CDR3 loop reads CASSLSPGKQETQYF. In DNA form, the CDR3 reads TGTGCCAGCAGTTTGTCCCCTGGGAAACAAGAGACCCAGTACTTC.

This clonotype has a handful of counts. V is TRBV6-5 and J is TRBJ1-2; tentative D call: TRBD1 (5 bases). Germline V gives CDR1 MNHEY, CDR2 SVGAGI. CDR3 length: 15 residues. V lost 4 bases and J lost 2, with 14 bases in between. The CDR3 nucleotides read TGTGCCAGCAGTTGGAGAGGACACCAGAACTATGGCTACACCTTC. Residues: CASSWRGHQNYGYTF.

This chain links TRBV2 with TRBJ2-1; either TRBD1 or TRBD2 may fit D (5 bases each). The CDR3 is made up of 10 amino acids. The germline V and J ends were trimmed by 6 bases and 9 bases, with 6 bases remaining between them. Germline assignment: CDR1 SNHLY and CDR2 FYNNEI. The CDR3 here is CASRGREQFF. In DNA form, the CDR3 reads TGTGCCAGCAGGGGACGTGAGCAGTTCTTC.

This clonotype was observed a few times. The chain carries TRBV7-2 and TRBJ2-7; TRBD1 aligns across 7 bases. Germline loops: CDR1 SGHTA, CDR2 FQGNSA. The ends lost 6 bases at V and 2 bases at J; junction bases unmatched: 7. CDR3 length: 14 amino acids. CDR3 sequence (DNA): TGTGCCAGCAGTCCAAACAGGGGCACCTACGAGCAGTACTTC. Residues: CASSPNRGTYEQYF.

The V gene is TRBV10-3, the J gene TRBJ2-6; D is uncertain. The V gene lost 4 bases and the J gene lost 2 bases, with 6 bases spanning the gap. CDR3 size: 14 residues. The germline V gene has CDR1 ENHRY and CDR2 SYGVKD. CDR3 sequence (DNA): TGTGCCATCAGTGTTGGCCCTGGGGCCAACGTCCTGACTTTC. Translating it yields CAISVGPGANVLTF.

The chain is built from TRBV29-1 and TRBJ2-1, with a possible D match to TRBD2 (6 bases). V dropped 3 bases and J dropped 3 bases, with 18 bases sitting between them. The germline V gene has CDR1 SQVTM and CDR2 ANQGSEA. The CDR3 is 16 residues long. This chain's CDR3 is CSVDASARTYYNEQFF. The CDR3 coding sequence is TGCAGCGTTGATGCTAGCGCCCGGACCTACTACAATGAGCAGTTCTTC.